This T cell receptor (beta chain) was sequenced in a study of T cells in Graves' hyperthyroidism and ophthalmopathy. Germline CDR1 reads SNHLY; CDR2 reads FYNNEI. Trimming removed 6 bases from V and 4 bases from J, with 9 bases in between. The CDR3 covers 13 residues. At least ten counts were recorded for this clonotype. Researchers took RNA transcripts and amplified the TCR beta CDR3 regions from them. First-round RT-PCR of the TCR CDR3 relied on the HTBI primer set. Using its own MiXCR run on the multiplex PCR reads, TCRdb lists one record per CDR3 protein. The data show about 400,000 distinct CDR3 sequences, 15% to 19% seen once.

What was sequenced was blood. This clonotype originated in a woman under 30 with Graves' hyperthyroidism. The V call is TRBV2, the J call TRBJ2-2, with D hard to call. For the CDR3, the DNA is TGTGCCAGCAGGTTCGAAGGCACCGGGGAGCTGTTTTTT. Residues: CASRFEGTGELFF.